This T cell receptor (beta chain) is from a study of blood T cell repertoires in COVID-19. The overall study: Spain, Italy and the United States supplied samples that represented acute and convalescent COVID-19. From T cells, B-cell-depleted T cells, or PBMCs came the material, which was cDNA or gDNA.

Authors' processing steps: Reference gene primers were amplified, and this amplification served to estimate nucleated cell counts. Profiled with immunoSEQ multiplex PCR; TCRdb holds only in-frame clones, not every one. That table supplies the V and J calls and clone size; D and trimming were determined from the DNA. This table holds approximately 41,000 clones, around nine tenths found once. Trimming shortened V by 2 bases and J by 0 bases, and 10 bases separated the two germline ends. The CDR3 has 15 amino acids. CDR1 and CDR2 from the germline V gene are MNHNS and SASEGT. Input material: peripheral blood. The sequence derives from a human donor in a cohort sampled during active COVID-19. This chain links TRBV6-1 with TRBJ1-1; TRBD1 is a possible D gene (5 bases). DNA of the CDR3: TGTGCCAGCAGTGAAAACCAGGGCCTGAACACTGAAGCTTTCTTT. As protein: CASSENQGLNTEAFF.